Each of the 4 T cell receptor beta chains below was sequenced from the same sample in a study of CD4+ T cells in melanoma. TCRdb's table, derived via immunoSEQ multiplex PCR, lists solely in-frame clones and lacks some. The sample holds fewer than 150,000 clones, approximately 91% seen once. All receptors derive from a human donor with melanoma.

This clone turned up a few times. The chain is built from TRBV7-9 and TRBJ2-2; D gene unclear. Trimming took off 5 bases at V and 1 base at J, with 11 bases between the two ends. The CDR3 consists of 15 residues. The germline V gene encodes CDR1 SEHNR and CDR2 FQNEAQ (reference sequence). CDR3: CASSVGAQNTGELFF. The CDR3, as DNA: TGTGCCAGCAGCGTCGGTGCTCAGAACACCGGGGAGCTGTTTTTT.

The CDR3 region has the DNA TGTGCCAGCAGCTTGGCAGGGGCGGAGACCCAGTACTTC. Amino acid sequence: CASSLAGAETQYF. The chain joins TRBV5-8 to TRBJ2-5; a weak D match, TRBD1 (6 bases). Deletions cut 0 bases from V and 5 bases from J, with 8 bases between. This CDR3 region has 13 residues. CDR1 is SGHTS, CDR2 YDEGEE, per germline. The full variable domain, its missing parts supplied by reference TRBV5-8 and TRBJ2-5, is EAGVTQSPTHLIKTRGQQATLRCSPISGHTSVYWYQQALGLGLQFLLWYDEGEERNRGNFPPRFSGRQFPNYSSELNVNALELEDSALYLCASSLAGAETQYFGPGTRLLVL.

This chain connects TRBV4-2 to TRBJ2-6; no definite D call. With 7 bases removed from V and 0 bases from J, the gap between germline ends came to 10 bases. This CDR3 has 15 residues. In germline, CDR1 is LGHNA, CDR2 YNFKEQ. This CDR3 reads CASTQVNSGANVLTF. In DNA, the CDR3 is TGTGCCAGCACCCAGGTCAACTCTGGGGCCAACGTCCTGACTTTC.

The chain employs TRBV6-5 and TRBJ2-3; D not resolved. In germline, CDR1 is MNHEY, CDR2 SVGAGI. This CDR3 has 15 amino acids. Trimming left V 6 bases short and J 6 bases short, with 19 bases between. The CDR3 region has the DNA TGTGCCAGCAGCCGCCGACGAGCTCAGGCGGATACGCAGTATTTT. Protein sequence: CASSRRRAQADTQYF.